The 14 T cell receptor beta chains given below trace back to one sample, sequenced in a study of CD4 T cells in relation to SARS-CoV-2 and coronaviruses. The protocol was immunoSEQ multiplex PCR, while the TCRdb copy is restricted to in-frame clones and leaves out a portion. The sample yields under 65,000 clones, more than 80% seen once. CD4+ T cells from unexposed donors were obtained before the COVID-19 pandemic (2011-2018). Sequencing was performed on memory CD4+ T cells from PBMCs. These receptors came from a human donor in good health.

The rearrangement joins TRBV6-5 to TRBJ1-4, with 9 bases aligning to TRBD1. V was pared by 6 bases and J by 5 bases, with 7 bases of the junction left unmatched. The CDR3 has 15 residues. Germline CDR1 is MNHEY and CDR2 is SVGAGI. The CDR3 region has the DNA TGTGCCAGCAGGCTAGACAGGGGGGTGAATGAAAAACTGTTTTTT. This sequence encodes CASRLDRGVNEKLFF.

This chain joins TRBV4-2 and TRBJ2-1, with TRBD2 matching 12 bases. The germline gives CDR1 LGHNA, CDR2 YNFKEQ. The J segment lost 12 bases and the V segment lost 1 base, leaving 16 bases of the junction unmatched. There are 18 residues in the CDR3. CDR3 protein: CASSQAQRTSGVGMGQFF. DNA of the CDR3: TGTGCCAGCAGCCAAGCTCAAAGGACTAGCGGGGTAGGAATGGGGCAGTTCTTC.

The J gene is TRBJ2-7, the V gene TRBV2; TRBD1 agrees at 7 bases. This CDR3 region has 16 residues. Germline values: CDR1 SNHLY, CDR2 FYNNEI. Trimming at V came to 6 bases and at J to 3 bases, leaving 14 bases not matched to a gene. This CDR3 is CASRKPDRVSVYEQYF. The CDR3 DNA reads as TGTGCCAGCAGAAAACCTGACAGGGTTTCCGTCTACGAGCAGTACTTC.

By sample fraction, this clone is medium-sized. The V and J genes are TRBV28 and TRBJ1-6; weak D call: TRBD1 (6 bases). The CDR3 has 14 residues. From germline, CDR1 is MDHEN and CDR2 SYDVKM. The V end lost 3 bases, the J end lost 9 bases, and 12 bases lay between the germline ends. The CDR3 DNA sequence: TGTGCCAGCAGTTTGGGCAGGGGAAGTTCACCCCTCCACTTT. As protein: CASSLGRGSSPLHF.

This clone occurred a few times. V and J are TRBV6-5 and TRBJ1-1; D call uncertain. Germline CDR1 is MNHEY and CDR2 is SVGAGI. The CDR3 totals 13 residues. V lost 3 bases, J lost 0 bases, and 5 bases lay in between. CDR3: CASSYSMNTEAFF. Written as DNA, the CDR3 is TGTGCCAGCAGTTATTCGATGAACACTGAAGCTTTCTTT.

V is TRBV5-1 and J is TRBJ1-3; D uncertain. Trimming removed 1 base from V and 4 bases from J, with 9 bases in between. The CDR3 runs 14 residues. Germline V gives CDR1 SGHRS, CDR2 YFSETQ. The CDR3 here is CASSLTGTGNTIYF. Written as DNA, the CDR3 is TGCGCCAGCAGCTTGACTGGTACGGGAAACACCATATATTTT. Using reference TRBV5-1 and TRBJ1-3 for the parts outside the CDR3, the full variable domain is KAGVTQTPRYLIKTRGQQVTLSCSPISGHRSVSWYQQTPGQGLQFLFEYFSETQRNKGNFPGRFSGRQFSNSRSEMNVSTLELGDSALYLCASSLTGTGNTIYFGEGSWLTVV.

The sample holds one count of this clone. The chain employs TRBV19 and TRBJ2-7; 13 bases map to TRBD2. V dropped 8 bases and J dropped 0; count of bases not matched to a gene: 10. This CDR3 comprises 17 residues. Germline V gives CDR1 LNHDA, CDR2 SQIVND (reference sequence). This CDR3 is CASWWGTSGESSYEQYF. Here the CDR3 DNA reads TGTGCCAGTTGGTGGGGGACTAGCGGGGAGAGCTCCTACGAGCAGTACTTC.

The chain links TRBV12-3 or TRBV12-4 to TRBJ2-7; 8 bases map to TRBD1. There are 13 residues in the CDR3. V lost 4 bases and J lost 8; bases outside the gene matches: 7. The CDR3 sequence is CASSSDRAGQQYF. Written as DNA, the CDR3 is TGTGCCAGCAGTTCGGACAGGGCGGGCCAGCAGTACTTC.

This clone was counted between two and nine times. The chain has TRBV3-1 (or the pseudogene TRBV3-2) and TRBJ1-2; D is perhaps TRBD1 (6 bases). This CDR3 spans 13 amino acids. In germline, CDR1 is LGHDT, CDR2 YNNKEL (reference sequence). V lost 4 bases to trimming and J lost 4 bases, with 10 bases between them. The CDR3 bases are TGTGCCAGCAGCCGAACAGGGACCTATGGCTACACCTTC. Amino acids: CASSRTGTYGYTF.

The count of this clone is one. The chain carries TRBV6-5 and TRBJ2-3, with TRBD2 matching 7 bases. Germline V gene lookup returns CDR1 MNHEY and CDR2 SVGAGI. The CDR3 has 14 amino acids. V was pared by 6 bases and J by 0 bases, with 3 bases of the junction left unmatched. The CDR3, as DNA: TGTGCCAGCAGCAGTAGCGGGAGCACAGATACGCAGTATTTT. This gives the protein CASSSSGSTDTQYF.

This chain uses TRBV21-1 with TRBJ2-7; the D call in the table, TRBD2, was not verified against the DNA. TRBV21-1 is flagged as a pseudogene. This CDR3 has 20 amino acids. CDR3 nucleotide sequence: TGTGCCAGCAGCAAAGAAGTCACTAGCGGGATAGACTATTCTACCTACGAGCAGTACTTC. Translating gives CASSKEVTSGIDYSTYEQYF.

This rearrangement joins TRBV10-3 to TRBJ2-7, with a tentative D call TRBD2 (5 bases). The germline CDR1 and CDR2 sequences are ENHRY and SYGVKD. Deletions cut 10 bases from V and 7 bases from J, with 14 bases between. CDR3 size: 11 residues. The CDR3 bases are TGTGCCAATAACAGCGGTGGGGAGCAGTACTTC. Its translation is CANNSGGEQYF.

V gene TRBV27 combines with J gene TRBJ2-7; 10 bases align to TRBD2. This CDR3 has 14 amino acids. CDR1 and CDR2 from the germline V gene are MNHEY and SMNVEV (reference sequence). V lost 9 bases to trimming and J lost 5 bases; unmatched junction nucleotides: 10. DNA for the CDR3: TGTGCCAGTTGGGGAGCGGGGGGGACTCACGAGCAGTACTTC. It codes for CASWGAGGTHEQYF.

The chain carries TRBV5-6 and TRBJ2-5, with D unresolved. The V gene's germline CDR1 is SGHDT and CDR2 YYEEEE. CDR3 length: 14 amino acids. The V end lost 5 bases, the J end lost 0 bases, and 11 bases lay between the germline ends. The CDR3 nucleotides are TGTGCCAGCAGGACCTCGGATAACCAAGAGACCCAGTACTTC. This encodes CASRTSDNQETQYF.